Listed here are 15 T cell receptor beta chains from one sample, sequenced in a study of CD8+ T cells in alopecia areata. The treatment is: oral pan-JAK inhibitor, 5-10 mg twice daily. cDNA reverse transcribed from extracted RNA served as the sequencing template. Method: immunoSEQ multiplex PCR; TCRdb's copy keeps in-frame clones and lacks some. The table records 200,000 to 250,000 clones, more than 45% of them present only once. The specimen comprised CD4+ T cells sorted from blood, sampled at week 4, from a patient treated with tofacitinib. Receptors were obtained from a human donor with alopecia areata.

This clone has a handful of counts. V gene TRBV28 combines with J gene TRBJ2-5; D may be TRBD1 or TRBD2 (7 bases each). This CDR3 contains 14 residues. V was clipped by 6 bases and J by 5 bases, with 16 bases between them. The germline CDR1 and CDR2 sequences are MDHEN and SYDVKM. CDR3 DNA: TGTGCCAGCAGAGGGACAGCCGGGGGGGAGACCCAGTACTTC. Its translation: CASRGTAGGETQYF.

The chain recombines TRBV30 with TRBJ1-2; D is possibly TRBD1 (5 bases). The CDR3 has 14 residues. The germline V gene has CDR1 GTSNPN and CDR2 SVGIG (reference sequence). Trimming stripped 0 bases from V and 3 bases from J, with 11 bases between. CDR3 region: CAWSVRQGDYGYTF. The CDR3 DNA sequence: TGTGCCTGGAGTGTACGGCAGGGAGACTATGGCTACACCTTC.

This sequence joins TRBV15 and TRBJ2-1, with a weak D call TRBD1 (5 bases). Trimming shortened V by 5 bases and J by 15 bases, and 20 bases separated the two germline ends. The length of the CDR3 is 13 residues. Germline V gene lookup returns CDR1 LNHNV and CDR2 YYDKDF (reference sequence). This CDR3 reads CATSLRPDSLAFF. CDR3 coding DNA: TGTGCCACCAGCCTCCGACCCGACAGTTTGGCGTTCTTC.

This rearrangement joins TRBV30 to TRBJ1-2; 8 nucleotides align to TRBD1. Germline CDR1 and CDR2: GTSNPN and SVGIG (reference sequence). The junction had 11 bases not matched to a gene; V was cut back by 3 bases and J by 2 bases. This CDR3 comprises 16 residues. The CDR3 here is CAWRPRQGLLNYGYTF. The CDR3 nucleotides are TGTGCCTGGAGGCCTCGACAGGGGTTGCTCAACTATGGCTACACCTTC.

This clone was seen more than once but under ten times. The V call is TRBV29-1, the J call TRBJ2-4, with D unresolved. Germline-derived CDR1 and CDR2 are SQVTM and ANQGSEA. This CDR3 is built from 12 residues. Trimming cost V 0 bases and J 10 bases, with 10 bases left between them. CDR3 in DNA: TGCAGCGTTGAAGATGGCGGAGAAATTCAGTACTTC. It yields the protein CSVEDGGEIQYF.

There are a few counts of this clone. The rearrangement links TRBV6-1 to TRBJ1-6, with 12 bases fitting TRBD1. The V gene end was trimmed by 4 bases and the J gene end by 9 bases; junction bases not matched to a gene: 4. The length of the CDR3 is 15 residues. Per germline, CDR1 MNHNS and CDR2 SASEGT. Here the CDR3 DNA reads TGTGCCAGCAGTGCTGGGACAGGGGGCGGTTCACCCCTCCACTTT. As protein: CASSAGTGGGSPLHF.

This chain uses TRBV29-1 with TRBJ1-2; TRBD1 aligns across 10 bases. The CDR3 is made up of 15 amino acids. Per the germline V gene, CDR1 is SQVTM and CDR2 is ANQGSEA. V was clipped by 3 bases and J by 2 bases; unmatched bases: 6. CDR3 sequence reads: CSVDSETGGNYGYTF. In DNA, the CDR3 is TGCAGCGTTGATTCCGAGACAGGGGGCAACTATGGCTACACCTTC.

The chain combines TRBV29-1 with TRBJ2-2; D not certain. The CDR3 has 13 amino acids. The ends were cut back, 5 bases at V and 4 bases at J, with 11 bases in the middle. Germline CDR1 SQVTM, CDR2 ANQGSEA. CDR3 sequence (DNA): TGCAGCGTTACGATAAGAAGCACCGGGGAGCTGTTTTTT. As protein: CSVTIRSTGELFF.

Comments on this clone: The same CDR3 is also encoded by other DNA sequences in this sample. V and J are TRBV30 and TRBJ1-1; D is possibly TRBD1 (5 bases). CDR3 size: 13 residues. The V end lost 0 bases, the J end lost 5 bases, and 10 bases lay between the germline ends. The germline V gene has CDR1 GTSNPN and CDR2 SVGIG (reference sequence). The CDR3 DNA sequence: TGTGCCTGGAGTGTACGTGGGGGGACTGAAGCTTTCTTT. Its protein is CAWSVRGGTEAFF.

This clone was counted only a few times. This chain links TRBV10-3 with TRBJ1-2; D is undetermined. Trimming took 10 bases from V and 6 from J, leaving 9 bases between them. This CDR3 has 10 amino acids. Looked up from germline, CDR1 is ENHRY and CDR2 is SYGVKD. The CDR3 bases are TGTGCCACGGGGAGTAATGGCTACACCTTC. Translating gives CATGSNGYTF.

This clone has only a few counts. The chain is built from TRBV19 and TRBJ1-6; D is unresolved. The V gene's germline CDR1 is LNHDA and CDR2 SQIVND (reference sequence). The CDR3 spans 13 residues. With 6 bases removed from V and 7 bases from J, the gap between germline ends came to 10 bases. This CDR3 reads CASRDGLNSPLHF. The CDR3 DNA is TGTGCCAGTAGGGACGGACTAAATTCACCCCTCCACTTT. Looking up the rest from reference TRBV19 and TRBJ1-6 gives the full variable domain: DGGITQSPKYLFRKEGQNVTLSCEQNLNHDAMYWYRQDPGQGLRLIYYSQIVNDFQKGDIAEGYSVSREKKESFPLTVTSAQKNPTAFYLCASRDGLNSPLHFGNGTRLTVT.

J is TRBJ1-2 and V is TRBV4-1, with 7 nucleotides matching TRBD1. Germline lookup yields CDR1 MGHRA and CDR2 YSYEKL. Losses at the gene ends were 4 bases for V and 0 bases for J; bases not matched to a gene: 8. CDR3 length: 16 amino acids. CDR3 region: CASSPPDREANYGYTF. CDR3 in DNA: TGCGCCAGCAGCCCCCCCGACAGGGAAGCTAACTATGGCTACACCTTC.

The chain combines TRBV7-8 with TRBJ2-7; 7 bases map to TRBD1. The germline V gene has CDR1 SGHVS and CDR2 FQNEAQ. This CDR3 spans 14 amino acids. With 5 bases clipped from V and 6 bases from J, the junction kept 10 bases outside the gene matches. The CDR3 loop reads CASSPRDSAGEQYF. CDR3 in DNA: TGTGCCAGCAGCCCCAGGGACAGCGCAGGCGAGCAGTACTTC.

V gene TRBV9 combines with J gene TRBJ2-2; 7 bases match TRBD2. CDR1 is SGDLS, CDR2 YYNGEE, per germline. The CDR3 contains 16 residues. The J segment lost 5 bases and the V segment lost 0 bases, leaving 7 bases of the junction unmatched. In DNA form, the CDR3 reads TGTGCCAGCAGCGTAGAACCGGGACTACGAACCGGGGAGCTGTTTTTT. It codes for CASSVEPGLRTGELFF.

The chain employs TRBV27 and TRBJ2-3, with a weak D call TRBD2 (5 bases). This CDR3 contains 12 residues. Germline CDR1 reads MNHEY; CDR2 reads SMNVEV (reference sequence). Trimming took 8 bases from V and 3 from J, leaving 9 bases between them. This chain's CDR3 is CASRSGTDTQYF. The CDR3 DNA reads TGTGCCAGCCGTTCGGGAACAGATACGCAGTATTTT.